This TCR beta chain was recorded in a study of T cells expressing NK-cell markers. As for the study in general: The study drew TCR beta repertoires from sorted CD3+CD56+NKG2C+, CD3+CD56+NKG2C- and CD3+CD56-NKG2C+ T cells. HCMV seropositivity characterized most of the eight sequenced donors, and seronegativity one.

As regards this clonotype: As yet, its antigen is unknown.

Germline CDR1 SGHVS, CDR2 FNYEAQ. This CDR3 has 12 amino acids. Regarding the study as a whole: Whether expanded NKG2C+ T cell clones were HCMV specific stayed uncertain. A handful of donors showed these clonotypes also leading the CD3+CD56-NKG2C+ fraction.

TCRdb reanalyzed the 5' RACE reads and collapses them to one entry per CDR3 protein, without DNA. This listing includes about 260,000 distinct CDR3 sequences. The receptor comes from a woman aged 18-69 years in good health. The V call is TRBV7-6, the J call TRBJ1-2; the TCRdb call, TRBD1, lacks DNA for checking. The sequenced material came from blood T cells: a sorted CD56 or NKG2C T cell subset, CD4+ or CD8+ T cells, or bulk PBMC T cells (not recorded which). Here the CDR3 reads CASSLPGVGYTF. Supplemented by reference TRBV7-6 and TRBJ1-2, the full variable domain reads GAGVSQSPRYKVTKRGQDVALRCDPISGHVSLYWYRQALGQGPEFLTYFNYEAQQDKSGLPNDRFSAERPEGSISTLTIQRTEQRDSAMYRCASSLPGVGYTFGSGTRLTVV.